This entry concerns a single T cell receptor (beta chain). Its specificity is not known. The record originates from a study of shared clonotypes between healthy human individuals. In the study overall: Donors had three CD4 naive, three CD4 memory, two CD8 naive and one CD8 memory plate apiece.

There are 15 residues in the CDR3. Trimming shortened V by 5 bases and J by 0 bases, and 11 bases separated the two germline ends. Germline V lookup: CDR1 MNHEY, CDR2 SVGAGI. Produced via immunoSEQ multiplex PCR; TCRdb's table is partial and in-frame only. The data show about 520,000 clones, roughly 95% seen once. Study observations and caveats: Generation of non-shared clonotypes was less probable than generation of clonotypes shared by all four donors. About 5% of naive CD4 clonotypes were common to a handful of donors.

Nashville, Tennessee was home to all donors, who were Caucasian adults. The sample taken for sequencing was naive CD4+ T cells sorted from blood. Regarding subset: CD45RA+ positively selected. This sequence joins TRBV6-5 and TRBJ2-4; D perhaps matches TRBD2 (5 bases). The TCR was taken from a woman aged 25 to 39 in good health. CDR3 loop: CASSPGSLAKNIQYF. Written as DNA, the CDR3 is TGTGCCAGCAGTCCGGGATCACTAGCCAAAAACATTCAGTACTTC.